There are a few counts of the clone carrying this T cell receptor beta chain. 60 Vbeta and 13 Jbeta primers were used in PCR. The data were produced by immunoSEQ multiplex PCR, yet TCRdb's version contains in-frame clones alone and is incomplete. The repertoire holds about 120,000 clones, with 74% as singletons. From germline, CDR1 is SGHTS and CDR2 YDEGEE. This CDR3 contains 15 residues. V lost 4 bases, J lost 3 bases, and 7 bases stayed unmatched. This sample was included in a study of cytomegalovirus exposure and HLA in healthy donors. The chain combines TRBV5-8 with TRBJ1-5; 7 bases are a match to TRBD1. Source material: PBMCs. This clonotype was sampled from a human donor in good health. CDR3 protein: CASSRLGQNNQPQHF. The CDR3 coding sequence is TGTGCCAGCAGCCGCCTGGGACAGAACAATCAGCCCCAGCATTTT.